The entry below describes one T cell receptor beta chain. Original processing notes: Reference gene primer amplification in the assay estimated nucleated cell counts. This table comes from immunoSEQ multiplex PCR, and its TCRdb copy is limited to in-frame clones, with some not included. V and J calls and clone size are copied from that table; D and trimming were computed from the DNA. The data contain 300,000 or so clones, about nine tenths of them singletons. The record originates from a study of blood T cell repertoires in COVID-19. Germline V gives CDR1 LNHDA, CDR2 SQIVND (reference sequence). The CDR3 covers 20 residues. V shed 6 bases and J 3 bases; nucleotides not matched to a gene: 23.

The specimen sequenced was peripheral blood. V is TRBV19 and J is TRBJ1-1; 9 bases line up with TRBD1. The clonotype was recovered from a woman younger than 45 with COVID-19, enrolled during active disease. CDR3 residues: CASRIRGGTGSSFGDTEAFF. The CDR3 DNA is TGTGCCAGTAGGATAAGAGGGGGGACAGGGTCCTCGTTTGGGGACACTGAAGCTTTCTTT. Based on the CDR3 plus reference TRBV19 and TRBJ1-1, the full variable domain is DGGITQSPKYLFRKEGQNVTLSCEQNLNHDAMYWYRQDPGQGLRLIYYSQIVNDFQKGDIAEGYSVSREKKESFPLTVTSAQKNPTAFYLCASRIRGGTGSSFGDTEAFFGQGTRLTVV.